The T cell receptor beta chain described here comes from a study of beta chain features in type 1 diabetes. Looking at the study overall: Healthy donors and patients had similar age, gender and cell yields.

Expressed TCRB transcripts were sequenced, since all the RNA that had been isolated was reverse transcribed. The protocol was immunoSEQ multiplex PCR, while the TCRdb copy is restricted to in-frame clones and leaves out a portion. The sample shows about 340,000 clones, less than 10% of them seen only once. J lost 5 bases, V lost 3 bases, and 8 bases had no gene match. The CDR3 contains 15 residues. CDR1 is KGHSH and CDR2 is LQKENI in the germline V gene. This sequence originates from a woman aged 18-30 years in good health. What was sequenced was central memory CD4+ T cells from blood. The chain carries TRBV18 and TRBJ2-7, with TRBD2 matching over 9 bases. The CDR3, as DNA: TGTGCCAGCTCACCCCATGGCGGGAGGGGAGACGAGCAGTACTTC. This encodes CASSPHGGRGDEQYF.